Detailed here is one TCR beta chain. Enrolled through a virtual design, the participants were between roughly 18 and 95 years of age and came from around 25 US areas. The germline CDR1 and CDR2 sequences are LNHDA and SQIVND (reference sequence). The CDR3 runs to 16 residues. The V end lost 6 bases, the J end lost 3 bases, and 20 bases lay between the germline ends. These data come from a study of blood T cell repertoires in COVID-19. On the study more broadly: The analysed material was cDNA or gDNA that came from T cells, B-cell-depleted T cells, or PBMCs.

Only in-frame clones appear in the TCRdb table, and some are missing; sequencing was by immunoSEQ multiplex PCR. The sample includes fewer than 500,000 clones, about 90% of them seen just once. The chain has TRBV19 and TRBJ1-2; perhaps TRBD1 as D (6 bases). This TCR was sampled from a man younger than 45 who had recovered from COVID-19. The source material was PBMCs or T cells enriched from blood (not recorded which). The CDR3: CASRHDQAGVDYGYTF. The DNA of the CDR3 is TGTGCCAGTAGACACGATCAGGCAGGGGTGGACTATGGCTACACCTTC.